The entry below describes one T cell receptor (beta chain). The assay was immunoSEQ multiplex PCR, and TCRdb's table has in-frame clones only and misses some. The table records tens of thousands of clones, 80% to 95% of them present only once. This sample stems from a study of T cell changes during pregnancy in multiple sclerosis. The starting material was peripheral blood, obtained in the third trimester of pregnancy. This receptor was taken from a female donor in good health, enrolled as a control in a pregnancy study.

CDR3 amino acids: CASSLNPGTSGNEQFF. DNA of the CDR3: TGTGCCAGCAGCCTCAACCCCGGGACTAGCGGCAATGAGCAGTTCTTC. This chain joins TRBV6-6 and TRBJ2-1; 11 bases agree with TRBD2. CDR3 length: 16 residues. Losses at the gene ends were 6 bases for V and 6 bases for J; bases not matched to a gene: 10. CDR1 is MNHNY and CDR2 is SVGAGI in the germline V gene (reference sequence).